The TCR beta chain under discussion was sequenced for a study of vaccination and CD4 T cells after COVID-19. On the study more broadly: Stimuli were overlapping spike peptide pools of SARS-CoV-2 and three common cold coronaviruses (HCoV-NL63, HCoV-OC43, HCoV-229E). Cultures designated as controls were supplied with a CEFX pool, an HIV-1 Nef pool, or no peptide.

Cultured CD4+ T-cell DNA underwent Oncomine TCR Beta short-read sequencing. One entry per CDR3 protein, called by TCRdb with MiXCR from the PCR reads. Among tens of thousands of distinct CDR3 sequences listed, 41% were seen once. The table lists this clonotype with a count of one. Antigen: not known. The sample's time point: late sampling 161 to 241 days after vaccination in a few convalescent patients. Indicated treatment: roughly 10-day PBMC culture with coronavirus spike peptide pools or control peptides (ViraFEST assay). Days 3 and 7 saw half the medium replaced with fresh IL-2 medium. The CDR3 runs 17 residues. The V gene lost 2 bases and the J gene lost 0 bases, with 15 bases spanning the gap. Germline CDR1 is SGHTS and CDR2 is YDEGEE.

The material sequenced was CD4+ T cells from blood, cultured in vitro, taken about 7 months after SARS-CoV-2 vaccination. The origin of this receptor is a human donor who had recovered from COVID-19. The chain has TRBV5-8 and TRBJ2-1, with D perhaps TRBD2 (7 bases). CDR3 amino acids: CASSFHWGGVSYNEQFF. In nucleotides, the CDR3 is TGTGCCAGCAGCTTTCATTGGGGGGGCGTCTCCTACAATGAGCAGTTCTTC.